Each of the 9 T cell receptor beta chains below was sequenced from the same sample in a study of T cells in localized non-small cell lung cancer. TCRdb keeps only in-frame clones here, not all; method: immunoSEQ multiplex PCR. The sample comprises tens of thousands of clones, about four fifths of which are singletons, and just under 20% rests with the top ten. The material was peripheral blood, obtained before any cancer treatment. All receptors come from a female donor of 60 years or more with stage II squamous cell lung carcinoma.

The chain has TRBV19 and TRBJ1-2; D may be TRBD1 (5 bases). The length of the CDR3 is 15 residues. Looked up from germline, CDR1 is LNHDA and CDR2 is SQIVND (reference sequence). Trimming shortened V by 8 bases and J by 3 bases, and 19 bases separated the two germline ends. CDR3 protein: CASRNPRATDYGYTF. The CDR3 nucleotides are TGTGCCAGTCGTAACCCCAGGGCCACCGACTATGGCTACACCTTC. Full variable domain (outside the CDR3, taken from reference TRBV19 and TRBJ1-2): DGGITQSPKYLFRKEGQNVTLSCEQNLNHDAMYWYRQDPGQGLRLIYYSQIVNDFQKGDIAEGYSVSREKKESFPLTVTSAQKNPTAFYLCASRNPRATDYGYTFGSGTRLTVV.

The chain joins TRBV5-8 to TRBJ2-1; TRBD1 is a possible D gene (6 bases). Between the trimmed V and J ends, which lost 2 bases and 7 bases, there was a span of 10 bases. The CDR3 spans 13 residues. The germline gives CDR1 SGHTS, CDR2 YDEGEE. The CDR3 sequence is CASSLSQGNEQFF. In DNA, the CDR3 is TGTGCCAGCAGCTTATCACAGGGAAATGAGCAGTTCTTC.

As for this clone: This sample also contains other DNA sequences that code for the same CDR3. The rearrangement joins TRBV2 to TRBJ2-7; D not resolved. Germline CDR1 SNHLY, CDR2 FYNNEI. This CDR3 has 14 residues. Trimming cost V 6 bases and J 0 bases, with 12 bases left between them. In DNA form, the CDR3 reads TGTGCCAGCAGATTGACACCCAGCTCCTACGAGCAGTACTTC. Its protein product is CASRLTPSSYEQYF.

The chain has TRBV7-6 and TRBJ2-7; no firm D call. Trimming cost V 1 base and J 2 bases, with 15 bases left between them. The CDR3 contains 16 residues. Germline V gives CDR1 SGHVS, CDR2 FNYEAQ. The chain's CDR3 is CASSLGRSVQTYEQYF. In DNA, the CDR3 is TGTGCCAGCAGCTTAGGTCGTTCCGTTCAGACCTACGAGCAGTACTTC.

The J gene is TRBJ2-2, the V gene TRBV4-3, with 8 bases lining up with TRBD2. This CDR3 is 19 amino acids long. Germline CDR1 LGHNA, CDR2 YSLEER. V shed 0 bases and J 0 bases; nucleotides not matched to a gene: 9. CDR3 DNA: TGCGCCAGCAGCCAAGAGCCCCTACGGGGGGGGGCGAACACCGGGGAGCTGTTTTTT. Its protein is CASSQEPLRGGANTGELFF.

The chain links TRBV9 to TRBJ1-2; TRBD1 is a possible D gene (5 bases). Per germline, CDR1 SGDLS and CDR2 YYNGEE. V was clipped by 0 bases and J by 5 bases, with 8 bases between them. The CDR3 runs to 13 residues. The CDR3 region is CASSVEGWYGYTF. For the CDR3, the DNA is TGTGCCAGCAGCGTAGAGGGGTGGTATGGCTACACCTTC.

This clone came up once. The rearrangement links TRBV19 to TRBJ1-3; D is unresolved. Trimming removed 4 bases at V and 0 bases at J, with 22 bases between. The CDR3 loop spans 19 amino acids. CDR1 is LNHDA, CDR2 SQIVND, per germline (reference sequence). The CDR3 DNA reads TGTGCCAGTAGTAACAGAATTTCCCAGGACCGCCGCTCTGGAAACACCATATATTTT. Translation: CASSNRISQDRRSGNTIYF.

The V call is TRBV15, the J call TRBJ1-5, with D tentatively TRBD1 (6 bases). Germline V CDR1 and CDR2: LNHNV, YYDKDF (reference sequence). The V end lost 1 base, the J end lost 0 bases, and 16 bases lay between the germline ends. The CDR3 is 18 residues long. The CDR3 loop is CATSRGSIQGYSNQPQHF. CDR3 nucleotides: TGTGCCACCAGCAGAGGTTCGATACAGGGCTATAGCAATCAGCCCCAGCATTTT.

The rearrangement uses TRBV27 and TRBJ2-7, with 10 bases matching TRBD2. This CDR3 comprises 14 residues. The germline V gene encodes CDR1 MNHEY and CDR2 SMNVEV (reference sequence). The J segment lost 3 bases and the V segment lost 6 bases, leaving 5 bases of the junction unmatched. CDR3 residues: CASSRTSGIYEQYF. The CDR3 region has the DNA TGTGCCAGCAGCCGGACTAGCGGCATCTACGAGCAGTACTTC.